This T cell receptor (beta chain) is drawn from a study of PD-L1 blockade in urothelial cancer. Background on the study: The patients first took atezolizumab around 2014, receiving 1,200 mg intravenously every 3 weeks. Patients previously received 0 to 3 chemotherapy regimens.

Time point: peripheral blood 6 weeks after treatment start. For each patient, 1 to 8 samples were obtained, pretreatment and on-treatment. A remark on this clone: Its antigen is still unknown.

Profiled with immunoSEQ multiplex PCR; TCRdb holds only in-frame clones, not every one. Found here are 95,000 to 150,000 clones, more than 75% of them singletons; the top ten hold 2.4%. V lost 3 bases, J lost 5 bases, and 19 bases lay in between. Germline assignment: CDR1 SEHNR and CDR2 FQNEAQ (reference sequence). The CDR3 contains 16 residues. Study-wide points: Tumor-associated clones in blood expanded more at 3 weeks in durable-benefit patients.

The sequence came from a man aged 45 to 65 with urothelial cancer. The chain links TRBV7-9 to TRBJ1-2; TRBD1 is a possible D gene (5 bases). The sequences come from PBMCs, collected around atezolizumab (anti-PD-L1) treatment. CDR3 in amino acids: CASSLGQGYPAYGYTF. CDR3 coding DNA: TGTGCCAGCAGCTTGGGGCAGGGTTACCCGGCTTATGGCTACACCTTC.